Shown below are 18 T cell receptor beta chains from a single sample sequenced in a study of T cells in Graves' hyperthyroidism and ophthalmopathy. RNA transcripts were the template for amplifying TCR beta CDR3 regions. A first-round RT-PCR of the TCR CDR3 used the HTBI primer set. TCRdb analysed the multiplex PCR reads with MiXCR anew, one entry per CDR3 protein. The profile shows roughly 38,000 distinct CDR3 sequences, roughly 50% of them singletons. Material: blood. These receptors were taken from a woman aged 45-65 years with Graves' hyperthyroidism that later progressed to Graves' ophthalmopathy.

This clonotype is judged medium-sized. The chain couples TRBV7-8 to TRBJ1-6; D is undetermined. V dropped 1 base and J dropped 3 bases, with 10 bases sitting between them. Germline V CDR1 and CDR2: SGHVS, FQNEAQ. CDR3 size: 16 residues. In DNA form, the CDR3 reads TGTGCCAGCAGCTTAGACGGCAGTAACTATAATTCACCCCTCCACTTT. Protein sequence: CASSLDGSNYNSPLHF.

This clonotype has at least ten counts. The chain recombines TRBV6-2 or TRBV6-3 with TRBJ1-5; 7 bases are a match to TRBD1. This CDR3 contains 18 residues. Germline-derived CDR1 and CDR2 are MNHEY and SVGEGT. The V and J ends lost 2 bases and 4 bases, in that order; junction bases with no gene match: 14. The CDR3 here is CASSYKTGTGTVNQPQHF. The CDR3 bases are TGTGCCAGCAGTTACAAAACGGGGACCGGGACAGTAAATCAGCCCCAGCATTTT.

The DNA of the CDR3 is TGCAGTGCCTCGTCCCCGGGCGCTCAGCCCCAGCATTTT. Encoded protein: CSASSPGAQPQHF. This chain joins TRBV20-1 and TRBJ1-5; D is undetermined. Germline loops: CDR1 DFQATT, CDR2 SNEGSKA (reference sequence). The CDR3 spans 13 residues. Between the trimmed V and J ends, which lost 6 bases and 6 bases, there was a span of 15 bases.

V is TRBV30 and J is TRBJ1-3; no clear D. Looked up from germline, CDR1 is GTSNPN and CDR2 is SVGIG (reference sequence). The CDR3 is 16 residues long. The V end lost 4 bases, the J end lost 0 bases, and 16 bases lay between the germline ends. Here the CDR3 reads CAWIPEQFASGNTIYF. In DNA form, the CDR3 reads TGTGCCTGGATACCGGAACAGTTCGCCTCTGGAAACACCATATATTTT. The full variable domain, with the rest looked up from reference TRBV30 and TRBJ1-3, is SQTIHQWPATLVQPVGSPLSLECTVEGTSNPNLYWYRQAAGRGLQLLFYSVGIGQISSEVPQNLSASRPQDRQFILSSKKLLLSDSGFYLCAWIPEQFASGNTIYFGEGSWLTVV.

This clonotype counts as medium-sized. V is TRBV10-2 and J is TRBJ1-5; D gene unclear. CDR3 length: 12 residues. The ends were cut back, 2 bases at V and 7 bases at J, with 6 bases in the middle. Germline V gene sequence: CDR1 WSHSY, CDR2 SAAADI. CDR3 in amino acids: CASSELRQPQHF. The CDR3 coding sequence is TGCGCCAGCAGTGAGCTAAGGCAGCCCCAGCATTTT.

The chain combines TRBV9 with TRBJ2-7, with 8 bases identical to TRBD1. J was trimmed by 5 bases and V by 0 bases; bases with no gene match: 7. The length of the CDR3 is 15 residues. The germline V gene has CDR1 SGDLS and CDR2 YYNGEE. The chain's CDR3 is CASSVESGGFDEQYF. The CDR3 DNA follows: TGTGCCAGCAGCGTAGAGTCAGGGGGCTTCGACGAGCAGTACTTC.

This clonotype was counted at least ten times. The J gene is TRBJ2-5, the V gene TRBV4-2; no firm D call. Looked up from germline, CDR1 is LGHNA and CDR2 is YNFKEQ. V shed 1 base and J shed 3 bases, with 6 bases lying between them. The CDR3 is 13 amino acids. Here the CDR3 DNA reads TGTGCCAGCAGCCAAGCGAACAAAGAGACCCAGTACTTC. Its translation is CASSQANKETQYF.

The chain combines TRBV12-3 or TRBV12-4 with TRBJ2-7; 8 positions agree with TRBD2. This CDR3 spans 13 amino acids. J was trimmed by 4 bases and V by 7 bases; bases with no gene match: 6. This CDR3 reads CASMPSGRYEQYF. CDR3 sequence (DNA): TGTGCCAGCATGCCCAGCGGGAGATACGAGCAGTACTTC.

This clonotype was recorded many times. The chain couples TRBV14 to TRBJ2-5, with D possibly being TRBD2 (7 bases). The CDR3 consists of 16 residues. With 3 bases removed from V and 0 bases from J, the gap between germline ends came to 14 bases. Germline CDR1 SGHDN, CDR2 FVKESK. The CDR3 loop is CASSHFRGADQETQYF. The CDR3 region has the DNA TGTGCCAGCAGCCACTTTCGGGGGGCAGACCAAGAGACCCAGTACTTC.

The chain links TRBV5-1 to TRBJ2-5, with D uncertain. This CDR3 is 13 amino acids long. Trimming took off 9 bases at V and 5 bases at J, with 17 bases between the two ends. Germline lookup yields CDR1 SGHRS and CDR2 YFSETQ. The CDR3 spells CATTERISETQYF. The DNA for the CDR3 is TGCGCCACCACGGAGAGGATAAGTGAGACCCAGTACTTC.

This clonotype was seen repeatedly, ten times or more. The CDR3 here is CSASIAHRDLSYNEQFF. CDR3 nucleotide sequence: TGCAGTGCTAGCATCGCCCACCGGGACCTCTCCTACAATGAGCAGTTCTTC. J is TRBJ2-1 and V is TRBV20-1, with D perhaps being TRBD1 or TRBD2 (5 bases each). Germline V lookup: CDR1 DFQATT, CDR2 SNEGSKA (reference sequence). Deletions cut 3 bases from V and 0 bases from J, with 18 bases between. This CDR3 is 17 amino acids long.

This clonotype was seen at least ten times. The chain links TRBV27 to TRBJ2-1; D not certain. The germline V gene has CDR1 MNHEY and CDR2 SMNVEV (reference sequence). This CDR3 has 15 residues. V dropped 4 bases and J dropped 2 bases, with 12 bases sitting between them. In nucleotides, the CDR3 is TGTGCCAGCAGTTCTCCGCTGCTCACCTACAATGAGCAGTTCTTC. This sequence encodes CASSSPLLTYNEQFF.

This clonotype appeared a single time. As the CDR3 is not closed by the conserved phenylalanine or tryptophan, this likely results from a read error. The DNA is left out, because the CDR3 cannot be placed on it with certainty; the CDR3 is given as TCRdb lists it. The rearrangement joins TRBV7-3 to TRBJ1-1; the table's D gene call, TRBD1, was not cross checked with the DNA. The CDR3 numbers 13 amino acids, ends counted. CDR1 and CDR2 from the germline V gene are SGHTA and FQGTGA. The CDR3 is CASSTQGNTEASY.

This clonotype showed up many times. The chain combines TRBV5-6 with TRBJ1-1; D is unclear. This CDR3 has 16 amino acids. Germline values: CDR1 SGHDT, CDR2 YYEEEE. The germline V and J ends were trimmed by 0 bases and 6 bases, with 18 bases remaining between them. The CDR3, as DNA: TGTGCCAGCAGCTTGGCGGCCTGGGCAGGCCGGCCTGAAGCTTTCTTT. Amino acids: CASSLAAWAGRPEAFF.

This clonotype was detected only a few times. This rearrangement joins TRBV7-2 to TRBJ1-5; possibly TRBD1 for D (5 bases). Germline CDR1 reads SGHTA; CDR2 reads FQGNSA. The CDR3 consists of 14 residues. With 5 bases removed from V and 14 bases from J, the gap between germline ends came to 22 bases. CDR3 sequence (DNA): TGTGCCAGCAGCCGGGGGGTTGAGTCGGGCCACGAGCATTTT. It translates to CASSRGVESGHEHF.

The sample holds many counts of this clonotype. The V call is TRBV7-3, the J call TRBJ2-3; 7 positions agree with TRBD2. The CDR3 loop spans 17 amino acids. With V trimmed by 5 bases and J by 9 bases, 20 bases remained unmatched. Germline V gives CDR1 SGHTA, CDR2 FQGTGA. In nucleotides, the CDR3 is TGTGCCAGCAGCCCCCACGGAGGAGCGGGGCTAGGCGAGACGCAGTATTTT. This gives the protein CASSPHGGAGLGETQYF.

As concerns this clonotype: Its ends do not fully match the called genes, so a read error is possible. CDR3 DNA: TGTGCCAGCAACTTAGTTTTAGTTAGCAATCAGCCCCAGTACTTC. Translating gives CASNLVLVSNQPQYF. The chain joins TRBV11-2 to TRBJ2-5; no clear D gene. The length of the CDR3 is 15 residues. The V gene's germline CDR1 is SGHAT and CDR2 FQNNGV.

V usage is TRBV24-1 and J usage is TRBJ2-7; tentatively, D is TRBD2 (7 bases). The CDR3 runs 11 residues. The V gene lost 12 bases and the J gene lost 7 bases, with 15 bases spanning the gap. Germline assignment: CDR1 KGHDR and CDR2 SFDVKD. The CDR3 loop is CAQGRVGEQYF. For the CDR3, the DNA is TGTGCCCAGGGGAGGGTGGGGGAGCAGTACTTC.